This T cell receptor (beta chain) was observed in a study of beta chain features in type 1 diabetes. Sorted populations were all over 95% pure. There are 14 residues in the CDR3. V dropped 4 bases and J dropped 5 bases, with 17 bases sitting between them. The germline gives CDR1 GTSNPN, CDR2 SVGIG (reference sequence). General study results and limits: Shorter TCRB CDR3s, moderately but significantly so, were found in Type 1 diabetes patients in all four CD4+ subsets. In type 1 diabetes patients, VDJ junctions had fewer insertions; deletions at these junctions were more frequent.

Expressed TCRB transcripts were sequenced because the entire RNA isolate underwent reverse transcription. Naive, central memory and regulatory T cell samples came to a mean of roughly 4 million reads. Libraries were prepared by immunoSEQ multiplex PCR; TCRdb keeps only in-frame clonotypes and omits some of them. In the table there are about 660,000 clones, about an eighth of which are singletons. This clone has only a few counts. The antigen is not known. The sample consisted of naive CD4+ T cells from blood. The chain has TRBV30 and TRBJ2-5; D may correspond to TRBD1 or TRBD2 (5 bases each). This receptor was obtained from a young man with type 1 diabetes. The CDR3 DNA reads TGTGCCTGGAAAGAACATCTAGCAGGGGAGACCCAGTACTTC. This encodes CAWKEHLAGETQYF.